Listed below are T cell receptor beta chains from one sample, sequenced in a study of persistence of HIV-infected CD4 T cells. The antigens of these receptors remain unknown. Generated by immunoSEQ multiplex PCR, the TCRdb table keeps only in-frame clones and is missing some. The table shows about 36,000 clones, with roughly 84% occurring only once. Here the sequenced sample was cultured CD4+ T cells from PBMCs, taken from a patient who received antiretroviral therapy. The receptors were sampled from an adult with HIV. The donor label of this sample is uncertain. Both conserved end residues are part of each CDR3.

j_call | v_call | cdr3_aa
TRBJ2-7 | TRBV20-1 | CSASHPNRGYEQYF
TRBJ2-1 | TRBV27 | CASSLQGGRVGEQFF
TRBJ1-1 | TRBV6-5 | CASTPTGALNTEAFF
TRBJ1-3 | TRBV28 | CASSTGLRGNGNTIYF
TRBJ2-7 | TRBV19 | CASSIEARAPYEQYF
TRBJ2-1 | TRBV6-5 | CASSYGSADNEQFF
TRBJ1-4 | TRBV19 | CASSSRQVKFF
TRBJ1-2 | TRBV6-5 | CASRLDSAYGYTF
TRBJ1-1 | TRBV10-1 | CASSDVRAAYENTEAFF
TRBJ2-3 | TRBV5-1 | CASSPRSGGERGDTQYF
TRBJ2-7 | TRBV10-2 | CASSDRGVWIEQYF
TRBJ2-7 | TRBV11-1 | CASSLKGDSSYEQYF
TRBJ1-1 | TRBV5-1 | CASSLTGKDTEAFF
TRBJ2-2 | TRBV29-1 | CSVGCVPHRRELFF
TRBJ2-3 | TRBV7-3 | CASSLVWADTQYF
TRBJ2-2 | TRBV10-1 | CASSEDRGLTGELFF